This TCR beta chain was retrieved from a study of shared clonotypes between healthy human individuals. Points from the study as a whole: Sampling covered nothing but blood. Tissue TCR repertoires likely differ from those found in blood. What naive subsets generally showed was a larger estimated richness than memory subsets showed. Approximately 4.9% of naive CD4 clonotypes were shared across several donors.

Clones were read by immunoSEQ multiplex PCR, and TCRdb kept only the in-frame ones, dropping some. The sample consists of just over 95,000 clones, less than 80% of them appearing once. Germline assignment: CDR1 ENHRY and CDR2 SYGVKD. V lost 3 bases and J 4 bases, leaving 9 bases between the germline ends. The CDR3 runs 13 residues. As concerns this clone: Its antigen is still unknown.

This chain links TRBV10-3 with TRBJ1-2; D is uncertain. Sequenced: memory CD8+ T cells sorted from blood. Subset here: CD45RO+ cells pooled with CCR7-negative TemRA cells. The source is a young man in good health. The CDR3 spells CAISDSQRYGYTF. The DNA for the CDR3 is TGTGCCATCAGTGATTCTCAGCGCTATGGCTACACCTTC.